Below, 4 T cell receptor beta chains from the same sample are listed, as sequenced in a study of Ad26.COV2.S vaccination and SARS-CoV-2 variants. Regarding treatment: some 20 received Ad26.COV2.S at low or high dose, single or two shots; roughly five received placebo; per-sample allocation not given. Samples came from day 63 after the first vaccine or placebo injection. Profiling relied on immunoSEQ multiplex PCR, and the TCRdb table lists in-frame clones only, not all of them. Of about 680,000 clones detected, around 89% appear once; the ten largest clones hold roughly 1.5%. Material: peripheral blood, obtained in a trial of Ad26.COV2.S vaccine versus placebo. The receptors stem from a person between 18 and 65 years old who received the Ad26.COV2.S COVID-19 vaccine or a placebo.

The rearrangement joins TRBV15 to TRBJ2-7; the D is unclear. CDR1 and CDR2 from the germline V gene are LNHNV and YYDKDF (reference sequence). V lost 0 bases and J lost 3, with 6 bases in between. The CDR3 covers 13 residues. The CDR3 region is CATSRDKGYEQYF. The CDR3 DNA reads as TGTGCCACCAGCAGAGATAAGGGCTACGAGCAGTACTTC.

The chain combines TRBV7-2 with TRBJ2-3; 15 positions agree with TRBD2. CDR1 and CDR2 (germline): SGHTA, FQGNSA. V gave up 1 base and J gave up 6 bases; unmatched junction bases: 2. This CDR3 is 16 amino acids long. This CDR3 reads CASSLVGLAGGDTQYF. The CDR3 DNA is TGTGCCAGCAGCTTAGTGGGACTAGCGGGAGGTGATACGCAGTATTTT.

Written as DNA, the CDR3 is TGTGCCAGTAGTATAGATGTTGGCGGGGGGGAATACAATGAGCAGTTCTTC. Its protein product is CASSIDVGGGEYNEQFF. The chain has TRBV19 and TRBJ2-1, with 9 bases identical to TRBD2. J was trimmed by 4 bases and V by 0 bases; bases with no gene match: 7. The CDR3 extends over 17 amino acids. The germline gives CDR1 LNHDA, CDR2 SQIVND (reference sequence).

In this sample, this clone turned up a few times. J is TRBJ2-1 and V is TRBV18; 11 bases are shared with TRBD1. The ends lost 6 bases at V and 9 bases at J; junction bases unmatched: 10. Germline V gives CDR1 KGHSH, CDR2 LQKENI. The CDR3 contains 15 residues. This chain's CDR3 is CASSLGTGGQGEQFF. The CDR3 DNA is TGTGCCAGCTCCCTAGGGACAGGGGGTCAAGGTGAGCAGTTCTTC.